These T cell receptor beta chains were read from a single sample in a study of blood T cell repertoires in COVID-19. Data came from immunoSEQ multiplex PCR; TCRdb stores just in-frame clones and leaves some out. The data hold about 230,000 clones, with approximately 81% observed a single time. Source material: peripheral blood. These receptors were taken from a woman older than 75 with active or convalescent COVID-19. The CDR3 runs from the conserved cysteine through the conserved F or W. A D gene is named only where the DNA matches it firmly. Clone sizes are given selectively: once, few, many, or a class where the clone is expanded.

abundance	j_gene	d_gene	v_gene	CDR3nt	CDR3aa
NA	TRBJ2-1	TRBD2	TRBV6-6	TGTGCCAGTGGCTTGGGACTAACCTACAATGAGCAGTTCTTC	CASGLGLTYNEQFF
NA	TRBJ1-2	NA	TRBV18	TGTGCCAGCTCACCAAGGGGAGGATATGGCTACACCTTC	CASSPRGGYGYTF
NA	TRBJ1-2	NA	TRBV5-1	TGCGCCAGCAGCCCCTCTGGCACCCTCTATGGCTACACCTTC	CASSPSGTLYGYTF
NA	TRBJ2-2	NA	TRBV4-2	TGTGCCAGCAGCCAAGGACAGCTAACCGGGGAGCTGTTTTTT	CASSQGQLTGELFF
few	TRBJ1-2	TRBD1	TRBV29-1	TGCAGCGCCGAACGGCCAGGGACAGGGGTACATGGCTACACCTTC	CSAERPGTGVHGYTF
NA	TRBJ2-5	NA	TRBV11-1	TGTGCCAGCAGCCCTCCATCGGTTGTAACCCAGTACTTC	CASSPPSVVTQYF
NA	TRBJ2-7	TRBD2	TRBV18	TGTGCCAGCTCACCATATCCGGGGGGGCGGAACGAGCAGTACTTC	CASSPYPGGRNEQYF
NA	TRBJ1-2	NA	TRBV2	TGTGCCAGCACATTCTCACAGGGCCCTGGCTACACCTTC	CASTFSQGPGYTF
NA	TRBJ2-7	TRBD2	TRBV6-4	TGTGCCAGCACCCCCGGGACTAGCAAAATCTACGAGCAGTACTTC	CASTPGTSKIYEQYF
NA	TRBJ1-5	TRBD1	TRBV24-1	TGTGCCACCAGTGAGGGTAGACAGGGTGGTGGACCCCAGCATTTT	CATSEGRQGGGPQHF
few	TRBJ1-5	NA	TRBV6-6	TGTGCCAGCAGTACCGGGGGGACCCAGCATTTT	CASSTGGTQHF
NA	TRBJ2-5	NA	TRBV5-1	TGCGCCAGCAGCTTGGGATCTAGCTCGAAACAAGAGACCCAGTACTTC	CASSLGSSSKQETQYF
NA	TRBJ1-1	NA	TRBV5-1	TGCGCCAGCAGCCGGTCAGGAGAGGGCGGGAACACTGAAGCTTTCTTT	CASSRSGEGGNTEAFF
NA	TRBJ2-2	TRBD2	TRBV15	TGTGCCACCCGCCGACTAGCGGGAGTATCAGGGGAGCTGTTTTTT	CATRRLAGVSGELFF
NA	TRBJ1-2	TRBD1	TRBV7-2	TGTGCCAGCAGCTTATTGGGGACAGGGCTCTATGGCTACACCTTC	CASSLLGTGLYGYTF
NA	TRBJ1-3	TRBD1	TRBV4-1	TGCGCCAGCAGCCAAGACGGGACAGTTGGTGGAAACACCATATATTTT	CASSQDGTVGGNTIYF
NA	TRBJ1-6	NA	TRBV3-1/TRBV3-2	TGTGCCAGCAGCCAAGTTTGGAGGGCGTCACCCCTCCACTTT	CASSQVWRASPLHF
NA	TRBJ1-2	NA	TRBV6-6	TGTGCCAGCAGTTACTCTGACTCGCAAGTAGACTATGGCTACACCTTC	CASSYSDSQVDYGYTF
NA	TRBJ1-2	TRBD1	TRBV6-5	TGTGCCAGCAGGGAGACAGGGAACTATGGCTACACCTTC	CASRETGNYGYTF
once	TRBJ2-2	NA	TRBV10-3	TGTGCCATCAGTCCACTGGGACTCCGGCAAAGCGGGGAGCTGTTTTTT	CAISPLGLRQSGELFF
NA	TRBJ2-6	NA	TRBV4-1	TGCGCCAGCAGCCAATTCAGATCTGGGGCCAACGTCCTGACTTTC	CASSQFRSGANVLTF
NA	TRBJ2-2	NA	TRBV10-2	TGCGCCAGCAGTGGGCAGGGAGGCACCGGGGAGCTGTTTTTT	CASSGQGGTGELFF
NA	TRBJ1-2	TRBD1	TRBV3-1/TRBV3-2	TGTGCCAGCAGCCCTCGGGACAGGGTACGGGCTTTAAGCTACACCTTC	CASSPRDRVRALSYTF
NA	TRBJ2-7	NA	TRBV2	TGTGCCAGCACCGGGGGTCTTACCTACGAGCAGTACTTC	CASTGGLTYEQYF
NA	TRBJ1-5	NA	TRBV19	TGTGCCAGTAGTACCCCAGGGTCAAATCAGCCCCAGCATTTT	CASSTPGSNQPQHF
NA	TRBJ2-5	TRBD2	TRBV7-7	TGTGCTAGCAGTTCTGGACTAGCAGGAGAGACCCAGTACTTC	CASSSGLAGETQYF
NA	TRBJ2-3	TRBD2	TRBV7-9	TGTGCCAGCAGCTTAGGGAGCGGGGGGGCCGCAGATACGCAGTATTTT	CASSLGSGGAADTQYF
NA	TRBJ2-6	TRBD1	TRBV19	TGTGCCAGTAGTAAAGACCGGGACAGCGTCTCTGGGGCCAACGTCCTGACTTTC	CASSKDRDSVSGANVLTF
once	TRBJ2-3	NA	TRBV5-1	TGCGCCAGCAGCTTGGATCAGGCCCGCACAGATACGCAGTATTTT	CASSLDQARTDTQYF
NA	TRBJ1-6	TRBD1	TRBV7-2	TGTGCCAGCAGCTTAACACAGGGACAGTCACCCCTCCACTTT	CASSLTQGQSPLHF
NA	TRBJ1-6	NA	TRBV7-2	TGTGCCAGCAGCTTAGATATAGGCAGGGCCAATTCACCCCTCCACTTT	CASSLDIGRANSPLHF
NA	TRBJ1-1	TRBD1	TRBV24-1	TGTGCCATCCGCCCGGGACAGGGGGCGTCCACTGAAGCTTTCTTT	CAIRPGQGASTEAFF
NA	TRBJ1-2	TRBD1	TRBV5-4	TGTGCCAGCAGCTTTGGGACAGATCTTAACTATGGCTACACCTTC	CASSFGTDLNYGYTF
NA	TRBJ2-3	NA	TRBV3-1/TRBV3-2	TGTGCCAGCAGCAACCGTCTTCGAGGTACGCAGTATTTT	CASSNRLRGTQYF
NA	TRBJ2-1	NA	TRBV29-1	TGCAGCGTTGCTAGCGAGGTCTACAATGAGCAGTTCTTC	CSVASEVYNEQFF
NA	TRBJ2-5	NA	TRBV5-1	TGCGCCAGCAGCCCGGCCCCGGGAGAGACCCAGTACTTC	CASSPAPGETQYF
once	TRBJ1-1	NA	TRBV11-3	TGTGCCAGCAGCTCGGGAAGGGTGGGGACTGAAGCTTTCTTT	CASSSGRVGTEAFF
NA	TRBJ2-7	TRBD1	TRBV6-6	TGTGCCAGCAGCCCGGGACAGGGTTCCCCCGAGCAGTACTTC	CASSPGQGSPEQYF
NA	TRBJ2-7	NA	TRBV28	TGTGCCAGCAGCCCAGGACAGAGTTACGAGCAGTACTTC	CASSPGQSYEQYF
NA	TRBJ1-2	NA	TRBV5-6	TGTGCCAGCAGCTTGCGGGATGGCTATGGCTACACCTTC	CASSLRDGYGYTF
NA	TRBJ2-3	NA	TRBV29-1	TGCAGCGTTGGTGGGGAGTTCGCAGATACGCAGTATTTT	CSVGGEFADTQYF
NA	TRBJ2-5	TRBD1	TRBV11-2	TGTGCCAGCAGCTTAGTTACCCAGGGGGCGTACGAGACCCAGTACTTC	CASSLVTQGAYETQYF
NA	TRBJ2-1	NA	TRBV19	TGTGCCAGTAGTATTGGGATCGACAGTGTTGTCTTC	CASSIGIDSVVF
NA	TRBJ1-4	NA	TRBV12-3/TRBV12-4	TGTGCCAGCAGTCTCGGGGGGGTGAAACTGTTTTTT	CASSLGGVKLFF
NA	TRBJ2-3	NA	TRBV11-1	TGTGCCAGCAGCCCCGGGTTGACAGATACGCAGTATTTT	CASSPGLTDTQYF
NA	TRBJ1-6	TRBD1	TRBV9	TGTGCCAGCAGCTCTCGGACAGGAGCGTCACCCCTCCACTTT	CASSSRTGASPLHF
NA	TRBJ2-2	TRBD1	TRBV19	TGTGCCAGTACCAAAAGGGGACAGGGGAACACCGGGGAGCTGTTTTTT	CASTKRGQGNTGELFF
NA	TRBJ1-1	NA	TRBV10-2	TGCGCCAGCAGTGATTTCAGGGTCGGTCCGGGACAACTCTCGGCTTTCTTT	CASSDFRVGPGQLSAFF
NA	TRBJ2-7	TRBD1	TRBV28	TGTGCCAGCTCCCCGATGGGACAGGTTTACGAGCAGTACTTC	CASSPMGQVYEQYF
NA	TRBJ1-1	NA	TRBV12-3/TRBV12-4	TGTGCCAGCAGTTCAAGTACAGGGAGTGAAGCTTTCTTT	CASSSSTGSEAFF
NA	TRBJ1-1	NA	TRBV6-2/TRBV6-3	TGTGCCAGCAGTTTCGCGGTGGAGCTAAAGAACACTGAAGCTTTCTTT	CASSFAVELKNTEAFF